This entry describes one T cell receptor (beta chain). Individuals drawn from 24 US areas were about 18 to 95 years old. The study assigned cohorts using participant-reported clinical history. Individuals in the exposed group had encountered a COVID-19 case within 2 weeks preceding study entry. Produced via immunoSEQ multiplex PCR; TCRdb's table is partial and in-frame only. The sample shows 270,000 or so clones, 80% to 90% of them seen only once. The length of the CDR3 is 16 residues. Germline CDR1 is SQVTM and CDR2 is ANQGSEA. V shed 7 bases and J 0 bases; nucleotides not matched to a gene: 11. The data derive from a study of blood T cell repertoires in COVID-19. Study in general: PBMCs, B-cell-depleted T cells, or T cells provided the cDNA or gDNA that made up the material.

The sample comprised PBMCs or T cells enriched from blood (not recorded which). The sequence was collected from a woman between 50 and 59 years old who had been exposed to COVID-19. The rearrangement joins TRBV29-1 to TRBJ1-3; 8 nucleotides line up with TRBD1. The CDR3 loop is CSAGDRSLTSGNTIYF. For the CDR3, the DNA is TGCAGCGCCGGGGACAGGAGTCTCACCTCTGGAAACACCATATATTTT.